This T cell receptor (beta chain) was obtained from a study of beta chain features in type 1 diabetes. Germline loops: CDR1 SGHRS, CDR2 YFSETQ. Unmatched junction bases numbered 7, after V lost 4 bases and J lost 3 bases. The CDR3 runs 15 residues. In its sample, this clone was seen a few times. Its matching antigen is unknown. A single heparinised blood sample, averaging about 120 mL, was obtained per donor. The study reverse transcribed the entire isolated RNA, so it sequenced expressed TCRB transcripts. Produced via immunoSEQ multiplex PCR; TCRdb's table is partial and in-frame only. The sample shows approximately 400,000 clones, around 16% of them seen only once. Study-wide results and limits: The naive, central memory and Treg TCRB repertoires showed an apparent similarity that was greater among patients than among healthy donors. Fewer insertions but more deletions were seen at VDJ junctions in type 1 diabetes patients. PCR, the amplification step, might favor shorter templates, equally in patients and controls.

The sequence was collected from a young woman in good health. The sequencing sample was made of naive CD4+ T cells from blood. The chain links TRBV5-1 to TRBJ2-7, with 10 bases fitting TRBD1. CDR3 coding DNA: TGCGCCAGCAGCCTCACCGGGACAGGGGACTACGAGCAGTACTTC. Its protein is CASSLTGTGDYEQYF.